This TCR beta chain comes out of a study of T cells in Graves' hyperthyroidism and ophthalmopathy. CDR1 and CDR2 from the germline V gene are DFQATT and SNEGSKA (reference sequence). V lost 4 bases, J lost 4 bases, and 16 bases lay in between. This CDR3 spans 14 amino acids. Uncontrolled infection, other autoimmune disease, pregnancy or lactation excluded patients. Each 10 ml fresh peripheral blood draw supplied the PBMCs. Of note for this clonotype: Its antigen is currently unknown.

Study results and caveats: By a 13 V-J model, ophthalmopathy was set apart from stable hyperthyroidism.

The TCR beta CDR3 regions underwent amplification using RNA transcripts as the source. HTBI primers were the set used in a first-round RT-PCR of the TCR CDR3. TCRdb itself ran the multiplex PCR reads through MiXCR, one entry per CDR3 protein. Here the sample spans hundreds of thousands of distinct CDR3 sequences, roughly 14% being singletons. The receptor comes from a woman aged 40 to 49 with Graves' ophthalmopathy. Sequencing used blood. The V gene is TRBV20-1, the J gene TRBJ1-1; D is perhaps TRBD1 (5 bases). Here the CDR3 DNA reads TGCAGTGCTAAGGGGAGCAGGGAGAGCACTGAAGCTTTCTTT. Amino acid sequence: CSAKGSRESTEAFF.